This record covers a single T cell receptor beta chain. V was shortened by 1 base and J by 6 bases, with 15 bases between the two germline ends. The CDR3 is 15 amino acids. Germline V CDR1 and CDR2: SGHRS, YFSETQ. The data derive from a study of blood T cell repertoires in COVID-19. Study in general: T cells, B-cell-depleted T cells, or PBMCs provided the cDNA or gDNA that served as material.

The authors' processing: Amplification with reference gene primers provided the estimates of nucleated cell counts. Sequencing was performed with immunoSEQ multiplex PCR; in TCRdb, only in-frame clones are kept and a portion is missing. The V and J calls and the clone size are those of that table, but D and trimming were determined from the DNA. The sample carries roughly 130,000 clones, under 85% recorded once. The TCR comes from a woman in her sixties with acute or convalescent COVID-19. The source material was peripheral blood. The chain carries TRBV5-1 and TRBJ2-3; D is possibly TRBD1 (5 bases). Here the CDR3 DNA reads TGCGCCAGCAGCTTGACAATAGGGGCGACGGATACGCAGTATTTT. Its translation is CASSLTIGATDTQYF.